A single TCR beta chain is shown here with its context. V lost 3 bases and J 3 bases, leaving 27 bases between the germline ends. The CDR3 is made up of 19 amino acids. In germline, CDR1 is SGHDN, CDR2 FVKESK. The data originate from a study of response to subunit inactivated influenza vaccine. Via MiXCR, TCRdb re-called the RT-PCR reads, giving one row per CDR3 protein. The table has a few hundred thousand distinct CDR3 sequences, about 15% seen once. This TCR was sampled from a man aged 50 to 59 who received an inactivated influenza vaccine. The chain is built from TRBV14 and TRBJ2-7; D possibly uses TRBD1 or TRBD2 (6 bases each). Sequencing used PBMCs from blood, obtained roughly 12 days after vaccination. DNA for the CDR3: TGTGCCAGCAGCCAGACACCCTTTCTGGCACGGGGGCTGTACTACGAGCAGTACTTC. Its translation: CASSQTPFLARGLYYEQYF.